Detailed here is one TCR beta chain. Its antigen remains undetermined. Qualities for individual bases were not recorded, and no much larger clone is one base off. These reads were obtained on an Illumina NovaSeq 6000. TCR cDNA was made using 5'RACE template switching, a step that added a universal primer site and unique molecular identifiers. Priming of cDNA synthesis was performed from both the TCR alpha and TCR beta constant segments. Library amplification involved two PCR steps, and the second step added sample barcodes and sequencing adapters. Sequencing of libraries was done on Illumina HiSeq 2500 (2x100 bp) or NovaSeq (2x150 bp). Per the authors' processing: MIGEC handled demultiplexing of reads and collapsing into UMI consensus sequences, while MiXCR performed V(D)J alignment. Clonotypes responding to the vaccine were identified with edgeR on replicate PBMC samples, with the criteria of FDR below 0.01 and a log2 fold change above 5 up to day 15. Bulk clonotypes were assigned CD4 or CD8 identity according to which sequenced CD4 or CD8 repertoire held them at higher abundance. TCRdb reworked the public reads: Q25 trimming with fastp, MiXCR clone assembly, productive beta chains retained. Duplicate CDR3 protein sequences are folded into a single record with the most common DNA and genes. The V and J calls were determined by TCRdb, not by the authors. This sample is represented by 400,000 to 450,000 distinct CDR3 sequences; around 20% of them were singletons. Roughly 19% of the sample rests with the top ten.

This sample was included in a study of T cells after yellow fever vaccination (dated by TCRdb to between 2019 and 2020). Concerning the study at large: Libraries from fractions with low cell numbers were prepared with the SMART-Seq v4 Ultra Low Input RNA kit. Blood was drawn at multiple timepoints before and after primary and secondary immunization, with bulk PBMC replicates and cell subsets isolated. The cohort comprised two healthy male donors, one aged 18 to 30 and one aged 30 to 40 years. To track T-cell clones before and after primary and booster YFV17D yellow fever vaccination, bulk TCR alpha and beta repertoires were sequenced longitudinally.

What the study reported, not specific to this receptor: Only two donors were included in the study, so the extent to which the findings can be generalized is limited. Compared with the primary T-cell response, the secondary T-cell response was faster but weaker, reaching its peak on day 5 rather than on day 15. A small share of clonotypes occurred in both CD4 and CD8 compartments, likely arising from convergent recombination. Computational filtering was required because FACS-sorted repertoires could contain abundant contaminating clonotypes from the bulk population. Most clones expanded after primary vaccination were re-detected after the booster (96% of CD4 and around nine tenths of CD8), suggesting broad memory maintenance.

The intended sense of this specimen's treatment or condition label: live attenuated yellow fever vaccine strain. Two biological replicates of bulk PBMCs were collected at each blood-draw timepoint. PBMCs were isolated from peripheral blood using a standard Ficoll-Paque protocol. TriZol was used to extract RNA from bulk PBMCs, from CD4 and CD8 fractions, and from dextramer-positive and dextramer-negative fractions. Its CDR3 holds 16 amino acids, cysteine through phenylalanine. Only CDR3 DNA is held: 48 bases, read in frame from base 1. CDR1 and CDR2 are read off the germline V gene (reference sequence) as LGHDT and YNNKEL. Trimmed from V: 3 bases; trimmed from J: 4 bases; junction bases lacking a gene match: 5.

The material was PBMCs, obtained before the yellow fever booster vaccination. The rearrangement joined TRBV3-1 to TRBJ2-3, and TRBD1 matches 12 of the central bases. This clonotype originated in a man younger than 30 who received the YFV17D yellow fever vaccine. This receptor has the CDR3 CASSHRDRGQPDTQYF. The sequenced DNA: TGTGCCAGCAGCCATCGGGACAGGGGGCAGCCAGATACGCAGTATTTT.